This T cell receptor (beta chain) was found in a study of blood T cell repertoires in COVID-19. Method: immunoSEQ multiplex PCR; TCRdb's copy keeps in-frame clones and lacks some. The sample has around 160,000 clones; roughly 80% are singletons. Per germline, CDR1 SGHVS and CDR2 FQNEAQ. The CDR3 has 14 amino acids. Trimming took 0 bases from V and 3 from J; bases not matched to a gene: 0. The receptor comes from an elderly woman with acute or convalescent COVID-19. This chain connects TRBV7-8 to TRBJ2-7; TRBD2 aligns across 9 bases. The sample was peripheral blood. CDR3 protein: CASSLASGSYEQYF. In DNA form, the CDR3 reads TGTGCCAGCAGCTTAGCTAGCGGGAGCTACGAGCAGTACTTC. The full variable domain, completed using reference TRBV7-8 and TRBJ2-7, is GAGVSQSPRYKVAKRGQDVALRCDPISGHVSLFWYQQALGQGPEFLTYFQNEAQLDKSGLPSDRFFAERPEGSVSTLKIQRTQQEDSAVYLCASSLASGSYEQYFGPGTRLTVT.